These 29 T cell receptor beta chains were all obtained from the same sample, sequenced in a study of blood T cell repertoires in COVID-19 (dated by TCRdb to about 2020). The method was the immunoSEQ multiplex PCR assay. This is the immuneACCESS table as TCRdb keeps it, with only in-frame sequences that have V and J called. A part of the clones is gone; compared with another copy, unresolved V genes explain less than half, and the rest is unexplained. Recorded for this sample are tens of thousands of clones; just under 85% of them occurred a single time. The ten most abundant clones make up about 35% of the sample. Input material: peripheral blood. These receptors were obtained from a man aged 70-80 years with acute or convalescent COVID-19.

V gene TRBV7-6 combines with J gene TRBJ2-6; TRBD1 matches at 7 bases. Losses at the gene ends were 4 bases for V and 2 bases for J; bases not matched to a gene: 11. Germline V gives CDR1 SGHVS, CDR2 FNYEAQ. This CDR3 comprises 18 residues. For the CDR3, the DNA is TGTGCCAGCAGCTCTTCCATGCAAGGGGGCGCTGGGGCCAACGTCCTGACTTTC. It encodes CASSSSMQGGAGANVLTF.

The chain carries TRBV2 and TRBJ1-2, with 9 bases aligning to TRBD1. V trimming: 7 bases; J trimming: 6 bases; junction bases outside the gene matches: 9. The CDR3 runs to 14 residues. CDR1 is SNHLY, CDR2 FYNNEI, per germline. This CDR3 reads CASNMDRGVDGYTF. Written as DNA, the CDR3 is TGTGCCAGCAATATGGACAGGGGTGTTGATGGCTACACCTTC.

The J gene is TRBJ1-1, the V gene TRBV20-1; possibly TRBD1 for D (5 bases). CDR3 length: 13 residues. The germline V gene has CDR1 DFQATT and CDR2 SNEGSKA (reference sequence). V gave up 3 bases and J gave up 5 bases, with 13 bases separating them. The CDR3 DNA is TGCAGTGCTAGTGTCGGCAGGGCGACTGAAGCTTTCTTT. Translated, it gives CSASVGRATEAFF.

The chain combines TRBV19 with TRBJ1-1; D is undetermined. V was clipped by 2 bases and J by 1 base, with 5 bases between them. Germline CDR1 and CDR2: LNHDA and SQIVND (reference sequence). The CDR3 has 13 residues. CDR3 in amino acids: CASSINGNTEAFF. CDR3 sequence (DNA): TGTGCCAGTAGTATAAACGGGAACACTGAAGCTTTCTTT.

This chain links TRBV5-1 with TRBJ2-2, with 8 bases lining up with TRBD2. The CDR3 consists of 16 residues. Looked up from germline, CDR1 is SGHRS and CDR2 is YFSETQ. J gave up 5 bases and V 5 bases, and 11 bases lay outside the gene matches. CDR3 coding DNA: TGCGCCAGCAGACCCCCAGCGGGAGTTGGTACCGGGGAGCTGTTTTTT. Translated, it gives CASRPPAGVGTGELFF.

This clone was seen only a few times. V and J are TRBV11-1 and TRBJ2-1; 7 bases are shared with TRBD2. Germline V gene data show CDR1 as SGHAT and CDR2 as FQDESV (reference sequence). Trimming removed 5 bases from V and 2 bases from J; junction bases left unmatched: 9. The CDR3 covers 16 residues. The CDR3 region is CASSPPRSGAYNEQFF. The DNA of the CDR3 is TGTGCCAGCAGCCCGCCGAGGAGCGGGGCCTACAATGAGCAGTTCTTC.

The CDR3 nucleotides are TGTGCCAGCAGCCAGACTCTTTCCACCGGGGAGCTGTTTTTT. Translated, it gives CASSQTLSTGELFF. This chain links TRBV14 with TRBJ2-2; D is unclear. Germline V gene data show CDR1 as SGHDN and CDR2 as FVKESK. The CDR3 totals 14 residues. The V end was cut by 3 bases, the J end by 4 bases, with 9 bases between.

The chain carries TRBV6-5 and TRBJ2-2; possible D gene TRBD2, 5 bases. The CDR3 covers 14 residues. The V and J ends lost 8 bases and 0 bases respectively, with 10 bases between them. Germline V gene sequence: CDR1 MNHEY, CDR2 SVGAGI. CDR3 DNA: TGTGCCAGCGGAGGCAGGACGAACACCGGGGAGCTGTTTTTT. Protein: CASGGRTNTGELFF.

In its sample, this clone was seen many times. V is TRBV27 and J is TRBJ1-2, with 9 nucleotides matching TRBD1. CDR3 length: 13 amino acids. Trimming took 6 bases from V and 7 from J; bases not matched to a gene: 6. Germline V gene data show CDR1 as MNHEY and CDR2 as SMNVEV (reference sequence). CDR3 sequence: CASSGQGWSGYTF. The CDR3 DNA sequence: TGTGCCAGCAGCGGACAGGGGTGGAGTGGCTACACCTTC.

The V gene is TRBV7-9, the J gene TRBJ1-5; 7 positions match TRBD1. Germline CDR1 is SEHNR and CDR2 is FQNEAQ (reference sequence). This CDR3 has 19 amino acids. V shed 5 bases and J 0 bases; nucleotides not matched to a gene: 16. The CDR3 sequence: CASSQRTGDRVYSNQPQHF. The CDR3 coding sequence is TGTGCCAGCAGCCAAAGGACAGGAGACAGGGTATATAGCAATCAGCCCCAGCATTTT.

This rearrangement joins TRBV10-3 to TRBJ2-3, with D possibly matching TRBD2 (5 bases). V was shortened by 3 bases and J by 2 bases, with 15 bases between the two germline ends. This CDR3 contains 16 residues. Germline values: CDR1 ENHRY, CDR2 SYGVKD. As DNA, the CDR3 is TGTGCCATCAGTGACCCGGGGAAGGCACACACAGATACGCAGTATTTT. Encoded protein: CAISDPGKAHTDTQYF.

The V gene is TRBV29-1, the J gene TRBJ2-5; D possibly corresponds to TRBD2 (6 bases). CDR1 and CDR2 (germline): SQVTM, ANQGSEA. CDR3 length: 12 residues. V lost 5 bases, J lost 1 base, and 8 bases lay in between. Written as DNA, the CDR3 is TGCAGCGTTTTGACTAGCCAAGAGACCCAGTACTTC. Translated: CSVLTSQETQYF.

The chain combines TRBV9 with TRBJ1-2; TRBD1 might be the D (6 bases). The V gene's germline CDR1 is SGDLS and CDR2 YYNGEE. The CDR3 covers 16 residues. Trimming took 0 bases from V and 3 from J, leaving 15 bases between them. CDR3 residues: CASSVGGGLRDYGYTF. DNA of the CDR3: TGTGCCAGCAGCGTAGGCGGGGGGCTACGTGACTATGGCTACACCTTC.

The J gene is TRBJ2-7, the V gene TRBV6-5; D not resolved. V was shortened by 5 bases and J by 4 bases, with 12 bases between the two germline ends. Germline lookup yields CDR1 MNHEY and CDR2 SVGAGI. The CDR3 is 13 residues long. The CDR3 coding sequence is TGTGCCAGCAGTCCCTCCCTAAATTACGAGCAGTACTTC. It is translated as CASSPSLNYEQYF.

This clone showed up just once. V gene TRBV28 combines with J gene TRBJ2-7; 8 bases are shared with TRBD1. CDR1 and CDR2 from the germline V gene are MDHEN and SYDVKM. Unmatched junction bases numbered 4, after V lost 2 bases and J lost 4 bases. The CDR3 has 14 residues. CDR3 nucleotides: TGTGCCAGCAGTTTAAACACAGGGGGGTACGAGCAGTACTTC. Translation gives CASSLNTGGYEQYF.

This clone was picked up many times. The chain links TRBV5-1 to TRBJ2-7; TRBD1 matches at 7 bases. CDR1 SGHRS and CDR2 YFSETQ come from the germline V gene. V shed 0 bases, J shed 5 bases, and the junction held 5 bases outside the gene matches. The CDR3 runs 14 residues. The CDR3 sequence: CASSLAGQGDEQYF. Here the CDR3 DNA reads TGCGCCAGCAGCTTGGCCGGGCAGGGGGACGAGCAGTACTTC. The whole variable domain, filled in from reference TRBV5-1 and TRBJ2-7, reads KAGVTQTPRYLIKTRGQQVTLSCSPISGHRSVSWYQQTPGQGLQFLFEYFSETQRNKGNFPGRFSGRQFSNSRSEMNVSTLELGDSALYLCASSLAGQGDEQYFGPGTRLTVT.

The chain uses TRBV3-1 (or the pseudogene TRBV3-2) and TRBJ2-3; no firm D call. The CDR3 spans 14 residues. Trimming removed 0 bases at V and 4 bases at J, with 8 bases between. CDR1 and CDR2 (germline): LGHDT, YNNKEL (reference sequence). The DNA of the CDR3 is TGTGCCAGCAGCCAAGATATAGTATCAGATACGCAGTATTTT. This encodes CASSQDIVSDTQYF.

The CDR3 region is CSASRGPNYGYTF. DNA for the CDR3: TGCAGTGCTAGTAGAGGTCCCAACTATGGCTACACCTTC. The V call is TRBV20-1, the J call TRBJ1-2; D is ambiguous. CDR3 length: 13 amino acids. Germline V gene sequence: CDR1 DFQATT, CDR2 SNEGSKA (reference sequence). V was shortened by 3 bases and J by 2 bases, with 10 bases between the two germline ends.

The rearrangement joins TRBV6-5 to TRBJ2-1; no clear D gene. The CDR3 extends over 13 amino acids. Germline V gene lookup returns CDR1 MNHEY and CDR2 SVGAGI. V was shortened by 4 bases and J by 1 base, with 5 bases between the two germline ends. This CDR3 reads CASSFNSYNEQFF. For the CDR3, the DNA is TGTGCCAGCAGTTTTAATTCCTACAATGAGCAGTTCTTC.

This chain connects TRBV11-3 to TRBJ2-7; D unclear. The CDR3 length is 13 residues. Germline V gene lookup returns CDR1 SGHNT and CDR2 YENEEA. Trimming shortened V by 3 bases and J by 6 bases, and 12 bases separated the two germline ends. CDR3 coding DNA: TGTGCCAGCAGCTTCTGGGCCTCAAGCGAGCAGTACTTC. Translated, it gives CASSFWASSEQYF.

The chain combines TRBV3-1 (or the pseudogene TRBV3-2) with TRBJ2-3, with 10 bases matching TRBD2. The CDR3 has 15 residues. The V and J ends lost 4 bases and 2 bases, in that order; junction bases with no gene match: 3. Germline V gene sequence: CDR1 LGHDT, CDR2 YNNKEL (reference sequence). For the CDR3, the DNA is TGTGCCAGCAGCCCTGGGACTAGCGACACAGATACGCAGTATTTT. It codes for CASSPGTSDTDTQYF.

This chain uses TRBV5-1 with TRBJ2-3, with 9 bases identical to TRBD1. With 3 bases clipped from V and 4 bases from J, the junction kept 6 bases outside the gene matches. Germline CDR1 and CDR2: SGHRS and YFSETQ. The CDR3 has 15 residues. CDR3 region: CASSSDRGRPDTQYF. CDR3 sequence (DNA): TGCGCCAGCAGCTCCGACAGGGGGAGGCCAGATACGCAGTATTTT.

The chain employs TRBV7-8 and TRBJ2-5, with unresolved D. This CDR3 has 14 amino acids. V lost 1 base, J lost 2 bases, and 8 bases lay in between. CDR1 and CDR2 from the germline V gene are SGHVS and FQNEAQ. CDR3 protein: CASSLGRLQETQYF. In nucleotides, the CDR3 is TGTGCCAGCAGCTTAGGTCGACTTCAAGAGACCCAGTACTTC.

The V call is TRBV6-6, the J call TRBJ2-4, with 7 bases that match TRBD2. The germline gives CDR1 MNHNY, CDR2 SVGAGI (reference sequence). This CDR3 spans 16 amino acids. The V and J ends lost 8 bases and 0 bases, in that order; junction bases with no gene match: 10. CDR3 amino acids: CASVPTSALAKNIQYF. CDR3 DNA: TGTGCCAGCGTACCAACTAGCGCCCTAGCCAAAAACATTCAGTACTTC.

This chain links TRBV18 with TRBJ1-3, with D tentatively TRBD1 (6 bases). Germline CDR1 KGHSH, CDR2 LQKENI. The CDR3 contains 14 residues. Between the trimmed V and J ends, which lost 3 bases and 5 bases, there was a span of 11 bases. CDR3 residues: CASSPQGQRNTIYF. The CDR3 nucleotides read TGTGCCAGCTCACCCCAAGGACAGAGAAACACCATATATTTT. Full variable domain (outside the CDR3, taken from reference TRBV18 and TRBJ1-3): NAGVMQNPRHLVRRRGQEARLRCSPMKGHSHVYWYRQLPEEGLKFMVYLQKENIIDESGMPKERFSAEFPKEGPSILRIQQVVRGDSAAYFCASSPQGQRNTIYFGEGSWLTVV.

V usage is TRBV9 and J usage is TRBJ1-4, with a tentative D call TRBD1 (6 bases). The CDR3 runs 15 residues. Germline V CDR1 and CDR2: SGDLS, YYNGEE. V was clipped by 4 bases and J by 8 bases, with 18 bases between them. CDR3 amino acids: CASSFNQGMGEKLFF. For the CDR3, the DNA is TGTGCCAGCAGCTTCAACCAGGGGATGGGGGAAAAACTGTTTTTT.

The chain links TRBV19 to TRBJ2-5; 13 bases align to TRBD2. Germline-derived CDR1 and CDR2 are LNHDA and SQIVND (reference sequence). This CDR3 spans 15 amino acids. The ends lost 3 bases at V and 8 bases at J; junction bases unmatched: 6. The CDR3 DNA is TGTGCCAGTAGTATTAGAGGACTAGCGGGGGTTACCCAGTACTTC. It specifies CASSIRGLAGVTQYF.

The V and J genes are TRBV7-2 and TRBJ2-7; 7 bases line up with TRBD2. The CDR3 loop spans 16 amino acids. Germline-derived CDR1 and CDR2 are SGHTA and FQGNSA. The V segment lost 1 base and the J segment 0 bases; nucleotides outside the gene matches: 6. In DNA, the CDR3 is TGTGCCAGCAGCTTAGGCGGGGGACCCAGCTCCTACGAGCAGTACTTC. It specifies CASSLGGGPSSYEQYF.

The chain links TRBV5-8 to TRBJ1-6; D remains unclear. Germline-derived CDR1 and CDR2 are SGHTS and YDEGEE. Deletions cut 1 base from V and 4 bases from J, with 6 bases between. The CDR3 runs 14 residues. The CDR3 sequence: CASSLTGYNSPLHF. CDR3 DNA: TGTGCCAGCAGCTTGACGGGTTATAATTCACCCCTCCACTTT.